The 18 T cell receptor beta chains listed next were all sequenced from one sample in a study of blood T cell repertoires in COVID-19. Produced via immunoSEQ multiplex PCR; TCRdb's table is partial and in-frame only. The profile covers some 300,000 clones, with roughly 87% appearing a single time and 0.75% to 1% taken by the ten largest. Sequenced input: PBMCs or T cells enriched from blood (not recorded which). All receptors derive from a woman in her twenties or thirties who had recovered from COVID-19.

This clone was recorded a few times. The chain couples TRBV5-6 to TRBJ2-7; D remains unclear. Between the trimmed V and J ends, which lost 4 bases and 2 bases, there was a span of 16 bases. The CDR3 is 15 amino acids. From germline, CDR1 is SGHDT and CDR2 YYEEEE. The CDR3 is CASSPPFLGPYEQYF. In DNA form, the CDR3 reads TGTGCCAGCAGCCCCCCTTTTCTTGGGCCCTACGAGCAGTACTTC.

V gene TRBV28 combines with J gene TRBJ2-3; 7 nucleotides align to TRBD1. V lost 9 bases and J lost 0; bases outside the gene matches: 9. CDR1 and CDR2 (germline): MDHEN, SYDVKM. The CDR3 has 15 residues. CDR3 bases: TGTGCCAGTCTGACAGGGCGTATAAGCACAGATACGCAGTATTTT. Its protein product is CASLTGRISTDTQYF. The whole variable domain, filled in from reference TRBV28 and TRBJ2-3, reads DVKVTQSSRYLVKRTGEKVFLECVQDMDHENMFWYRQDPGLGLRLIYFSYDVKMKEKGDIPEGYSVSREKKERFSLILESASTNQTSMYLCASLTGRISTDTQYFGPGTRLTVL.

The chain is built from TRBV9 and TRBJ2-7; D remains unclear. Trimming took off 4 bases at V and 2 bases at J, with 19 bases between the two ends. Germline CDR1 and CDR2: SGDLS and YYNGEE. The CDR3 has 16 residues. CDR3: CASSLGGSGAPYEQYF. The CDR3 DNA follows: TGTGCCAGCAGCCTCGGTGGGTCGGGTGCCCCCTACGAGCAGTACTTC.

V and J are TRBV9 and TRBJ2-2; 13 nucleotides align to TRBD2. The germline gives CDR1 SGDLS, CDR2 YYNGEE. This CDR3 contains 17 residues. Trimming cost V 5 bases and J 3 bases; bases outside gene matches: 7. The CDR3 region is CASSRGLAGTDTGELFF. The CDR3 coding sequence is TGTGCCAGCAGTAGGGGACTAGCGGGGACCGACACCGGGGAGCTGTTTTTT.

The chain couples TRBV6-6 to TRBJ1-6, with a weak D call TRBD1 (5 bases). The V and J ends lost 0 bases and 8 bases respectively, with 11 bases between them. The germline gives CDR1 MNHNY, CDR2 SVGAGI (reference sequence). The CDR3 totals 15 residues. The CDR3 region has the DNA TGTGCCAGCAGTTACTCCAGGGCGACTTATTCACCCCTCCACTTT. It yields the protein CASSYSRATYSPLHF.

In its sample, this clone was seen once. This rearrangement joins TRBV27 to TRBJ1-5, with unresolved D. This CDR3 comprises 14 residues. Trimming stripped 3 bases from V and 1 base from J, with 7 bases between. Germline V gene lookup returns CDR1 MNHEY and CDR2 SMNVEV (reference sequence). The CDR3, as DNA: TGTGCCAGCAGTTTTGACGGGAGCAATCAGCCCCAGCATTTT. Protein: CASSFDGSNQPQHF.

The chain employs TRBV5-5 and TRBJ1-2; D may be TRBD1 (5 bases). The germline V gene has CDR1 SGHKS and CDR2 YYEKEE (reference sequence). The CDR3 runs 16 residues. Between the trimmed V and J ends, which lost 6 bases and 2 bases, there was a span of 20 bases. The CDR3 loop reads CASTPGRQSLNYGYTF. The CDR3, as DNA: TGTGCCAGCACCCCTGGGCGACAGTCTCTAAACTATGGCTACACCTTC. Supplemented by reference TRBV5-5 and TRBJ1-2, the full variable domain reads DAGVTQSPTHLIKTRGQQVTLRCSPISGHKSVSWYQQVLGQGPQFIFQYYEKEERGRGNFPDRFSARQFPNYSSELNVNALLLGDSALYLCASTPGRQSLNYGYTFGSGTRLTVV.

The CDR3 reads CSVEYRVGTSGYNEQFF. As DNA, the CDR3 is TGCAGCGTTGAATACAGGGTCGGGACTAGCGGTTACAATGAGCAGTTCTTC. The gene calls are TRBV29-1 and TRBJ2-1, with 11 bases lining up with TRBD2. The CDR3 has 17 residues. V was pared by 2 bases and J by 4 bases, with 10 bases of the junction left unmatched. Germline V gene sequence: CDR1 SQVTM, CDR2 ANQGSEA.

The count of this clone is one. J is TRBJ2-5 and V is TRBV30; perhaps TRBD1 as D (6 bases). Trimming stripped 0 bases from V and 7 bases from J, with 15 bases between. The CDR3 has 14 amino acids. CDR1 GTSNPN and CDR2 SVGIG come from the germline V gene (reference sequence). The CDR3: CAWSVPGASGTQYF. CDR3 in DNA: TGTGCCTGGAGTGTACCAGGGGCCTCGGGGACCCAGTACTTC.

This clone was recorded once. As DNA, the CDR3 is TGTGCCAGCAGATCAAGCTCCGATACGCAGTATTTT. It translates to CASRSSSDTQYF. V gene TRBV7-8 combines with J gene TRBJ2-3; D unresolved. Trimming left V 6 bases short and J 6 bases short, with 10 bases between. The CDR3 is 12 residues long. The V gene's germline CDR1 is SGHVS and CDR2 FQNEAQ.

J is TRBJ1-2 and V is TRBV4-3, with D possibly being TRBD1 (6 bases). Germline values: CDR1 LGHNA, CDR2 YSLEER. Trimming stripped 1 base from V and 4 bases from J, with 13 bases between. This CDR3 contains 15 residues. In DNA, the CDR3 is TGCGCCAGCAGCCAAGTCAAAGGGGGAGTCTATGGCTACACCTTC. This translates into CASSQVKGGVYGYTF.

The rearrangement links TRBV3-1 (or the pseudogene TRBV3-2) to TRBJ2-1, with TRBD2 matching over 7 bases. V lost 8 bases, J lost 4 bases, and 8 bases stayed unmatched. The CDR3 totals 14 residues. CDR1 LGHDT and CDR2 YNNKEL come from the germline V gene (reference sequence). CDR3 in DNA: TGTGCCAGCGGCCTAGCGGCAAGATACAATGAGCAGTTCTTC. It yields the protein CASGLAARYNEQFF.

This chain joins TRBV7-9 and TRBJ2-5; tentative D call: TRBD1 (6 bases). The CDR3 is made up of 14 amino acids. The ends were cut back, 3 bases at V and 3 bases at J, with 11 bases in the middle. Germline assignment: CDR1 SEHNR and CDR2 FQNEAQ (reference sequence). The CDR3 is CASSLINREETQYF. For the CDR3, the DNA is TGTGCCAGCAGCTTGATCAACAGGGAAGAGACCCAGTACTTC.

The chain joins TRBV27 to TRBJ1-5; a possible D gene is TRBD1 (6 bases). Deletions cut 6 bases from V and 7 bases from J, with 16 bases between. Germline V CDR1 and CDR2: MNHEY, SMNVEV (reference sequence). CDR3 length: 14 amino acids. CDR3 region: CASSDTGFRQPQHF. In DNA, the CDR3 is TGTGCCAGCAGCGACACAGGGTTCAGGCAGCCCCAGCATTTT.

This chain connects TRBV9 to TRBJ2-2; weak D call: TRBD2 (5 bases). In germline, CDR1 is SGDLS, CDR2 YYNGEE. The CDR3 consists of 15 residues. V lost 0 bases, J lost 3 bases, and 9 bases lay in between. The CDR3 bases are TGTGCCAGCAGCGTAGGGAGGAGTGACACCGGGGAGCTGTTTTTT. Its translation: CASSVGRSDTGELFF.

This clone has just a few counts. The CDR3 coding sequence is TGTGCCAGCAGCCCCCGGGAGGGAATCTACGAGCAGTACTTC. It encodes CASSPREGIYEQYF. The chain has TRBV11-2 and TRBJ2-7; 8 bases match TRBD2. Germline CDR1 SGHAT, CDR2 FQNNGV. The V segment lost 5 bases and the J segment 3 bases; nucleotides outside the gene matches: 6. The length of the CDR3 is 14 residues. Combining the CDR3 with reference TRBV11-2 and TRBJ2-7 gives the whole variable domain EAGVAQSPRYKIIEKRQSVAFWCNPISGHATLYWYQQILGQGPKLLIQFQNNGVVDDSQLPKDRFSAERLKGVDSTLKIQPAKLEDSAVYLCASSPREGIYEQYFGPGTRLTVT.

The chain joins TRBV4-1 to TRBJ1-6; 8 bases match TRBD1. This CDR3 contains 16 residues. J gave up 7 bases and V 1 base, and 6 bases lay outside the gene matches. CDR1 is MGHRA and CDR2 is YSYEKL in the germline V gene. The CDR3 reads CASSQVQGAENSPLHF. DNA of the CDR3: TGCGCCAGCAGCCAAGTGCAGGGGGCCGAAAATTCACCCCTCCACTTT.

The chain joins TRBV30 to TRBJ1-2, with 7 positions matching TRBD1. V trimming: 3 bases; J trimming: 4 bases; junction bases outside the gene matches: 8. The CDR3 is made up of 14 amino acids. The V gene's germline CDR1 is GTSNPN and CDR2 SVGIG (reference sequence). CDR3 coding DNA: TGTGCCTGGAGCCGGTCGGCAGGGGGCTATGGCTACACCTTC. Protein: CAWSRSAGGYGYTF.